This is a list of T cell receptor beta chains from one sample in a study of blood T cell repertoires in COVID-19. Sequencing was performed with immunoSEQ multiplex PCR; in TCRdb, only in-frame clones are kept and a portion is missing. This sample has some 380,000 clones, with roughly 90% found just once. Sequenced input: PBMCs or T cells enriched from blood (not recorded which). These receptors all stem from a woman aged 40 to 49 with acute COVID-19. CDR3s include the opening cysteine and the closing phenylalanine or tryptophan. The D gene is left open where the match is weak. Size values are once, few and many counts, or a class for expanded clones, and some rows have none.

abundance	v_gene	len	d_gene	j_gene	CDR3nt	CDR3aa
.	TRBV7-8	12	.	TRBJ1-5	TGTGCCAGCAGCCTACTGCTTCAGCCCCAGCATTTT	CASSLLLQPQHF
.	TRBV15	15	.	TRBJ2-3	TGTGCCACCAGCAGTCAACGGGGAGGCACAGATACGCAGTATTTT	CATSSQRGGTDTQYF
once	TRBV18	13	TRBD1	TRBJ2-7	TGTGCCAGCTCACAGGGGGCGAATTCCGAGCAGTACTTC	CASSQGANSEQYF
.	TRBV5-4	15	TRBD2	TRBJ2-1	TGTGCCAGCAGCTTGGCGCTAGCGGGGGGCAATGAGCAGTTCTTC	CASSLALAGGNEQFF
.	TRBV4-1	14	TRBD1	TRBJ1-5	TGCGCCAGCAGCCAAGTGGCAGGGGGCTCGCCCCAGCATTTT	CASSQVAGGSPQHF
.	TRBV7-2	15	.	TRBJ2-1	TGTGCCAGCAGCTTAATGATAGGGGCGGCCAATGAGCAGTTCTTC	CASSLMIGAANEQFF
once	TRBV14	15	TRBD1	TRBJ2-1	TGTGCCAGCAGCCAAGATAGTAACAGGGGACGTGAGCAGTTCTTC	CASSQDSNRGREQFF
.	TRBV2	14	.	TRBJ1-5	TGTGCCAGAGGCTTAAGAGGGAGCAATCAGCCCCAGCATTTT	CARGLRGSNQPQHF
.	TRBV5-1	14	.	TRBJ2-7	TGCGCCAGCAGCTCCCCGCCCTCCGGGATTGAGCAGTACTTC	CASSSPPSGIEQYF
.	TRBV29-1	12	.	TRBJ1-1	TGCAGCGCCCGAGGGGGTTACACTGAAGCTTTCTTT	CSARGGYTEAFF
.	TRBV6-5	15	TRBD1	TRBJ1-5	TGTGCCAGCAGTCTAGGACAGGGTTATCGTCAGCCCCAGCATTTT	CASSLGQGYRQPQHF
.	TRBV19	14	TRBD1	TRBJ2-7	TGTGCCAGTAGCGGACAGGACATCTCCTACGAGCAGTACTTC	CASSGQDISYEQYF
once	TRBV4-1	16	TRBD2	TRBJ2-5	TGCGCCAGCAGCGAGGTGGCGGGGGGGCCAGGCGAGACCCAGTACTTC	CASSEVAGGPGETQYF
.	TRBV6-1	18	.	TRBJ1-4	TGTGCCAGCAGTGAACCGCTGGGGAGGGGTCAGGGTGGTGAAAAACTGTTTTTT	CASSEPLGRGQGGEKLFF
few	TRBV5-1	14	TRBD1	TRBJ2-5	TGCGCCAGCAGCTTGGGACAGGGGTTGGAGACCCAGTACTTC	CASSLGQGLETQYF
.	TRBV10-3	16	TRBD1	TRBJ1-4	TGTGCCATCAGTGAGGATTACAGGGGGACTAATGAAAAACTGTTTTTT	CAISEDYRGTNEKLFF
.	TRBV24-1	16	TRBD1	TRBJ2-2	TGTGCCACCAGTGACACCGGGACAGGGTACACCGGGGAGCTGTTTTTT	CATSDTGTGYTGELFF
.	TRBV29-1	13	.	TRBJ1-1	TGCAGCGTTGAAGGCACAGCGAACACTGAAGCTTTCTTT	CSVEGTANTEAFF
.	TRBV7-8	13	TRBD2	TRBJ2-7	TGTGCCAGCACGGGGGGAGCCGGCTACGAGCAGTACTTC	CASTGGAGYEQYF
.	TRBV24-1	16	.	TRBJ2-1	TGTGCCACCAGACGCGGACAGTATCGACCCTACAATGAGCAGTTCTTC	CATRRGQYRPYNEQFF
.	TRBV5-5	14	TRBD1	TRBJ1-5	TGTGCCAGCAGCTGGGGGACAGGAAATCAGCCCCAGCATTTT	CASSWGTGNQPQHF
few	TRBV6-5	13	TRBD1	TRBJ1-3	TGTGCCATGTCGGTGACAGGGGGAAACACCATATATTTT	CAMSVTGGNTIYF
.	TRBV19	16	TRBD1	TRBJ1-6	TGTGCCAGTAGTATACCGGGACAGGGGGTAAATTCACCCCTCCACTTT	CASSIPGQGVNSPLHF
.	TRBV19	13	.	TRBJ2-7	TGTGCCAGTAGCTACGCCAGGACTTACGAGCAGTACTTC	CASSYARTYEQYF
.	TRBV15	13	TRBD2	TRBJ2-3	TGTGCCACCGGGAGGGTAGCCGCAGATACGCAGTATTTT	CATGRVAADTQYF
.	TRBV19	13	TRBD1	TRBJ1-4	TGTGCCAGTTTGGACAGGGCTAGCGAAAAACTGTTTTTT	CASLDRASEKLFF
.	TRBV6-5	14	TRBD1	TRBJ2-7	TGTGCCAGCAGTTACTCTGACAGGGGCTACGAGCAGTACTTC	CASSYSDRGYEQYF
.	TRBV2	11	.	TRBJ1-2	TGTGCCAGCAGTGATTATCGAGGATACACCTTC	CASSDYRGYTF
once	TRBV25-1	15	.	TRBJ1-1	TGTGCCAGCAGCCAAGAACGGGGGTTGGTCACTGAAGCTTTCTTT	CASSQERGLVTEAFF
.	TRBV11-2	11	.	TRBJ1-2	TGTGCCAGCAGCAACAGGGTAGGCTACACCTTC	CASSNRVGYTF
.	TRBV5-1	14	TRBD1	TRBJ1-5	TGCGCCAGCAGCTTGGGAGGGGGCTCACAGCCCCAGCATTTT	CASSLGGGSQPQHF
.	TRBV20-1	11	.	TRBJ1-2	TGCAGTGCTGGTTCAGTCTATGGCTACACCTTC	CSAGSVYGYTF
.	TRBV5-6	14	TRBD1	TRBJ1-1	TGTGCCAGCAGCTTCCGGACAGGCCTCACTGAAGCTTTCTTT	CASSFRTGLTEAFF
.	TRBV2	13	.	TRBJ1-6	TGTGCCAGCAGTAAGCAAAGGGGTTCACCCCTCCACTTT	CASSKQRGSPLHF
.	TRBV5-1	16	.	TRBJ2-3	TGCGCCAGCAGCTTGGGGGGGCCGGGGGGACGGTATACGCAGTATTTT	CASSLGGPGGRYTQYF
.	TRBV11-2	15	TRBD1	TRBJ2-7	TGTGCCAGCAGCTTAAATCGGGACAGGGTCCACGAGCAGTACTTC	CASSLNRDRVHEQYF
.	TRBV18	15	TRBD1	TRBJ1-1	TGTGCCAGCTCACGGACAGGGGAAGGAGGGACTGAAGCTTTCTTT	CASSRTGEGGTEAFF
.	TRBV9	15	TRBD2	TRBJ2-7	TGTGCCAGCAGCGTAGAGGTAGCGGGGGGGCTCGAGCAGTACTTC	CASSVEVAGGLEQYF
.	TRBV5-1	14	.	TRBJ2-7	TGCGCCAGCAGCTTGGAAGGGGGTCCCTACGAGCAGTACTTC	CASSLEGGPYEQYF
.	TRBV9	14	.	TRBJ1-2	TGTGCCAGCAGTCGTGAGGAGGGGTTGGGTGGCTACACCTTC	CASSREEGLGGYTF
.	TRBV7-8	15	TRBD1	TRBJ2-5	TGTGCCAGCAGCCCCCGGACAGGGGGTCGAGAGACCCAGTACTTC	CASSPRTGGRETQYF
.	TRBV9	16	TRBD1	TRBJ2-3	TGTGCCAGCAGCGTAGGTCCTGGACAGGGCACAGATACGCAGTATTTT	CASSVGPGQGTDTQYF
.	TRBV3-1/TRBV3-2	15	.	TRBJ1-2	TGTGCCAGCAGCCAAGACAGGGGACGCTTCTATGGCTACACCTTC	CASSQDRGRFYGYTF
.	TRBV29-1	14	.	TRBJ1-1	TGCAGCGTTGTGGGAGCCTTGATGAACACTGAAGCTTTCTTT	CSVVGALMNTEAFF
.	TRBV7-7	17	TRBD2	TRBJ2-1	TGTGCCAGCAGCAAACACACCGGGACTAGAGCTTACAATGAGCAGTTCTTC	CASSKHTGTRAYNEQFF
.	TRBV2	14	TRBD1	TRBJ1-1	TGTGCCAGCAGCTCACAGGGGGCCGGCACTGAAGCTTTCTTT	CASSSQGAGTEAFF
.	TRBV2	14	TRBD1	TRBJ1-2	TGTGCCAGCAGGACCGACAGGGTCCGCTATGGCTACACCTTC	CASRTDRVRYGYTF
.	TRBV5-6	15	TRBD1	TRBJ1-2	TGTGCCAGCAGCCCTGGGACAGGGACCAACTATGGCTACACCTTC	CASSPGTGTNYGYTF
.	TRBV27	12	.	TRBJ2-1	TGTGCCACCATAGCACAGGGAGTTGAGCAGTTCTTC	CATIAQGVEQFF
.	TRBV6-5	16	TRBD1	TRBJ2-2	TGTGCCAGCAGTTCATACAGGGGGAAGGGCACCGGGGAGCTGTTTTTT	CASSSYRGKGTGELFF
.	TRBV25-1	13	.	TRBJ1-2	TGTGCCAGCAGTGATGGAAGGGGTTGGGGCTACACCTTC	CASSDGRGWGYTF
.	TRBV5-1	15	.	TRBJ1-1	TGCGCCAGCAGCCCCCCCGCGGGCCTGAACACTGAAGCTTTCTTT	CASSPPAGLNTEAFF